Listed here are 9 T cell receptor beta chains from one sample, sequenced in a study of blood T cell repertoires in COVID-19. TCRdb's copy holds only in-frame clones and misses some; the assay was immunoSEQ multiplex PCR. The data show 250,000 to 350,000 clones, approximately 89% seen once. The specimen was peripheral blood. The receptor source for this set is a woman younger than 45 with COVID-19, enrolled during active disease.

The rearrangement links TRBV6-1 to TRBJ1-2; 8 bases match TRBD1. The CDR3 has 14 residues. V lost 2 bases, J lost 6 bases, and 5 bases stayed unmatched. The germline gives CDR1 MNHNS, CDR2 SASEGT. CDR3 sequence reads: CASSESGGIDGYTF. The DNA of the CDR3 is TGTGCCAGCAGTGAATCAGGGGGCATCGATGGCTACACCTTC.

The chain couples TRBV18 to TRBJ1-6; 8 bases fit TRBD1. Germline-derived CDR1 and CDR2 are KGHSH and LQKENI. The CDR3 totals 16 residues. V was clipped by 3 bases and J by 4 bases; unmatched bases: 5. CDR3 sequence reads: CASSPTGDLYNSPLHF. CDR3 coding DNA: TGTGCCAGCTCACCGACAGGGGACCTTTATAATTCACCCCTCCACTTT.

The chain is built from TRBV29-1 and TRBJ2-5, with unresolved D. The ends were cut back, 8 bases at V and 7 bases at J, with 14 bases in the middle. Germline V gives CDR1 SQVTM, CDR2 ANQGSEA. The CDR3 spans 11 residues. CDR3 in amino acids: CSPRVRGTQYF. As DNA, the CDR3 is TGCAGCCCTCGAGTTAGAGGGACCCAGTACTTC.

The rearrangement uses TRBV2 and TRBJ1-1, with D possibly TRBD1 on 5 matching bases. Trimming left V 5 bases short and J 6 bases short, with 19 bases between. The CDR3 is 15 residues long. Germline assignment: CDR1 SNHLY and CDR2 FYNNEI. The CDR3 DNA follows: TGTGCCAGCAGTCAACCCTCCTCCAGGGCGGCTGAAGCTTTCTTT. Its translation is CASSQPSSRAAEAFF. Filled out from reference TRBV2 and TRBJ1-1, the complete variable domain reads EPEVTQTPSHQVTQMGQEVILRCVPISNHLYFYWYRQILGQKVEFLVSFYNNEISEKSEIFDDQFSVERPDGSNFTLKIRSTKLEDSAMYFCASSQPSSRAAEAFFGQGTRLTVV.

The gene calls are TRBV5-4 and TRBJ2-7; TRBD2 matches 14 bases. CDR3 length: 14 amino acids. Germline loops: CDR1 SGHNT, CDR2 YYREEE (reference sequence). The ends lost 4 bases at V and 9 bases at J; junction bases unmatched: 6. The CDR3 coding sequence is TGTGCCAGCAGCCCGCCGGGACTAGCGGGAGTGCAGTACTTC. Its translation: CASSPPGLAGVQYF. The complete variable domain, with remaining parts taken from reference TRBV5-4 and TRBJ2-7, reads ETGVTQSPTHLIKTRGQQVTLRCSSQSGHNTVSWYQQALGQGPQFIFQYYREEENGRGNFPPRFSGLQFPNYSSELNVNALELDDSALYLCASSPPGLAGVQYFGPGTRLTVT.

The chain is built from TRBV5-4 and TRBJ2-2; no reliable D call. Germline V gives CDR1 SGHNT, CDR2 YYREEE (reference sequence). The CDR3 length is 15 residues. Trimming stripped 0 bases from V and 2 bases from J, with 8 bases between. CDR3 coding DNA: TGTGCCAGCAGCTTGGCAGGCCCCAACACCGGGGAGCTGTTTTTT. Protein sequence: CASSLAGPNTGELFF.

The V and J genes are TRBV2 and TRBJ1-5; 9 positions agree with TRBD1. Per germline, CDR1 SNHLY and CDR2 FYNNEI. V gave up 6 bases and J gave up 1 base; unmatched junction bases: 7. CDR3 length equals 16 residues. The CDR3 DNA reads as TGTGCCAGCAGCCGCGACAGGGGGGCAAGCAATCAGCCCCAGCATTTT. Translation: CASSRDRGASNQPQHF.

V gene TRBV29-1 combines with J gene TRBJ1-3; no reliable D call. The V end lost 6 bases, the J end lost 3 bases, and 12 bases lay between the germline ends. From germline, CDR1 is SQVTM and CDR2 ANQGSEA. The CDR3 runs 13 residues. CDR3: CSVAPEGGNTIYF. The CDR3 DNA reads as TGCAGCGTCGCCCCCGAGGGTGGAAACACCATATATTTT.

The chain is built from TRBV5-1 and TRBJ2-6; D may be TRBD1 (5 bases). The germline V gene encodes CDR1 SGHRS and CDR2 YFSETQ. The ends were cut back, 4 bases at V and 2 bases at J, with 7 bases in the middle. The CDR3 runs to 14 residues. As DNA, the CDR3 is TGCGCCAGCAGCCTAGGGGCTGGGGCCAACGTCCTGACTTTC. Translating it yields CASSLGAGANVLTF.